Listed below are T cell receptor beta chains from one sample, sequenced in a study of T cells after yellow fever vaccination. TCRdb fed the 5' RACE reads into MiXCR, producing one record per CDR3 protein. The sample shows roughly 400,000 distinct CDR3 sequences, roughly a sixth of them seen only once. The material sequenced was PBMCs, taken before the yellow fever booster vaccination. The source is a man aged 18 to 29 who received the YFV17D yellow fever vaccine. Each CDR3 is given with its conserved first and last residue. A D gene is named only where the DNA matches it firmly. Size is stated for part of the rows, as once, few or many counts, or as a class when the clone is expanded.

V gene	D gene	clone size	J gene	CDR3 DNA	CDR3 protein
TRBV7-8	TRBD1	few	TRBJ1-6	TGTGCCAGCAGCGACGGGACAGGGTATTCACCCCTCCACTTT	CASSDGTGYSPLHF
TRBV28	-	few	TRBJ1-2	TGTGCCAGCAGTTTAGAGGACAAATACTATGGCTACACCTTC	CASSLEDKYYGYTF
TRBV6-6	TRBD2	-	TRBJ2-3	TGTGCCAGCAGTTATCCGGGGGGGGTTGCAGATACGCAGTATTTT	CASSYPGGVADTQYF
TRBV27	-	-	TRBJ2-7	TGTGCCAGCAGTCCGTGGTACACCTATTACGAGCAGTACTTC	CASSPWYTYYEQYF
TRBV6-2/TRBV6-3	TRBD1	few	TRBJ2-1	TGTGCCAGCAGTTACTCCCGGACAGGGGGGAATGAGCAGTTCTTC	CASSYSRTGGNEQFF
TRBV6-4	TRBD2	few	TRBJ2-3	TGTGCCAGCAGAGTACTAGCGGGGGAAGGGACGCAGTATTTT	CASRVLAGEGTQYF
TRBV20-1	-	few	TRBJ1-2	TGCAGTGCAGAGCCTGGCGGGTTCTATGGCTACACCTTC	CSAEPGGFYGYTF
TRBV6-5	TRBD2	few	TRBJ2-2	TGTGCCAGCAGGAGACTAGCGGGGGGGCCGGGCACCGGGGAGCTGTTTTTT	CASRRLAGGPGTGELFF
TRBV7-9	-	-	TRBJ1-4	TGTGCCAGCAGCCCTACCGGGACGGGTGGAGAAAAACTGTTTTTT	CASSPTGTGGEKLFF
TRBV18	TRBD1	once	TRBJ1-4	TGTGCCAGCTCCCGGTCGCGGACAGGAGAAAAACTGTTTTTT	CASSRSRTGEKLFF
TRBV9	-	-	TRBJ1-4	TGTGCCAGCAGCGCAGACGGGGATCGGGAAAAACTGTTTTTT	CASSADGDREKLFF
TRBV7-9	TRBD1	-	TRBJ1-6	TGTGCCAGCAGCTTAGCCAGGACAGGGGGCTATAATTCACCCCTCCACTTT	CASSLARTGGYNSPLHF
TRBV5-6	-	few	TRBJ2-3	TGTGCCAGCAGCTTGGGTGGGGGAGGCCCAGATACGCAGTATTTT	CASSLGGGGPDTQYF
TRBV10-1	-	-	TRBJ1-1	TGCGCCAGCAGTGAAGGGGGTTTCGGCACTGAAGCTTTCTTT	CASSEGGFGTEAFF
TRBV7-9	-	many	TRBJ2-1	TGTGCCAGCAGCCCAAGCAAGGGGGTTGGCGAGCAGTTCTTC	CASSPSKGVGEQFF
TRBV7-8	TRBD2	few	TRBJ2-1	TGTGCCAGCAGCCGGGGAGCGGGAGGTTCCTACAATGAGCAGTTCTTC	CASSRGAGGSYNEQFF
TRBV6-2/TRBV6-3	TRBD2	few	TRBJ2-5	TGTGCCAGCCTCGGGGCTAGCGGGGGGGCCGGTCAAGAGACCCAGTACTTC	CASLGASGGAGQETQYF
TRBV9	-	-	TRBJ2-3	TGTGCCAGCAGCGGAAAGCGTAGCTTCCCTAGCACAGATACGCAGTATTTT	CASSGKRSFPSTDTQYF
TRBV5-6	-	many	TRBJ1-5	TGTGCCAGCAGCTTGGGGGATCAGCCCCAGCATTTT	CASSLGDQPQHF
TRBV5-1	TRBD2	few	TRBJ2-7	TGCGCCAGCAGCTTGCGGGGGGACTCCTACGAGCAGTACTTC	CASSLRGDSYEQYF
TRBV4-2	-	-	TRBJ1-5	TGTGCCAGCAGCCAAGATATGCCGGGAAGGAAGGTGAATCAGCCCCAGCATTTT	CASSQDMPGRKVNQPQHF
TRBV4-2	-	few	TRBJ2-3	TGTGCCAGCAGCCAAGATAGAAGCGCGGCTAGCAGCACAGATACGCAGTATTTT	CASSQDRSAASSTDTQYF
TRBV10-3	TRBD1	-	TRBJ1-5	TGTGCCATCAGTGGCACCGGGACAGGGTCAGATCAGCCCCAGCATTTT	CAISGTGTGSDQPQHF
TRBV29-1	-	-	TRBJ1-2	TGCAGCGTTGACACAGCTGATACCAACTATGGCTACACCTTC	CSVDTADTNYGYTF
TRBV7-6	-	-	TRBJ2-3	TGTGCCAGCAGCATTGGGCAGTCCGGGAACACAGATACGCAGTATTTT	CASSIGQSGNTDTQYF
TRBV6-1	TRBD1	-	TRBJ1-2	TGTGCCAGCCAGGGGGACGTCTATGGCTACACCTTC	CASQGDVYGYTF
TRBV7-2	-	-	TRBJ1-1	TGTGCCAGCAGCTCCTGGCTGGGGACTGAAGCTTTCTTT	CASSSWLGTEAFF
TRBV7-9	TRBD2	-	TRBJ2-1	TGTGCCAGCATCTTAGCGGGTCTCGAGGATGAGCAGTTCTTC	CASILAGLEDEQFF